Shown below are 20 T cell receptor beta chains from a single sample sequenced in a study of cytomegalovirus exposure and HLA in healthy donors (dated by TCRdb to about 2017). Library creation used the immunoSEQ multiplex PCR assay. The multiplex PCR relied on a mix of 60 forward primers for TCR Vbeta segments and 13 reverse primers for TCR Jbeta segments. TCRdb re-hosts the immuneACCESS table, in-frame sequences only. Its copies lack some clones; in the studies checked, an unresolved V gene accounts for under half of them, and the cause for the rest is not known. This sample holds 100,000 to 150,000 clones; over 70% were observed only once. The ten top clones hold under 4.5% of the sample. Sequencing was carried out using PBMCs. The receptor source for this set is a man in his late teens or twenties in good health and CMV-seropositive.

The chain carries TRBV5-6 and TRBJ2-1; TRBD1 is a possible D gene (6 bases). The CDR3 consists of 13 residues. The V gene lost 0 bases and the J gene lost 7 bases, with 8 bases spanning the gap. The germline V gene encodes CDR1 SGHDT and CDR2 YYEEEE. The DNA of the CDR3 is TGTGCCAGCAGCTTGGATACAGGGAATGAGCAGTTCTTC. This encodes CASSLDTGNEQFF.

CDR3 protein: CASSPRTGDYEQYF. The DNA for the CDR3 is TGCGCCAGCAGCCCAAGGACAGGGGACTACGAGCAGTACTTC. The genes are TRBV5-1 and TRBJ2-7; TRBD1 matches at 9 bases. Germline loops: CDR1 SGHRS, CDR2 YFSETQ. This CDR3 region has 14 residues. J was trimmed by 3 bases and V by 4 bases; bases with no gene match: 5. Full variable domain (rest looked up from reference TRBV5-1 and TRBJ2-7): KAGVTQTPRYLIKTRGQQVTLSCSPISGHRSVSWYQQTPGQGLQFLFEYFSETQRNKGNFPGRFSGRQFSNSRSEMNVSTLELGDSALYLCASSPRTGDYEQYFGPGTRLTVT.

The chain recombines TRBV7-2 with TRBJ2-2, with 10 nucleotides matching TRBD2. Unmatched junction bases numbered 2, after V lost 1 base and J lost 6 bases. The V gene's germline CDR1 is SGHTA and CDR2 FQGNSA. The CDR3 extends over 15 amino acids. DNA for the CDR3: TGTGCCAGCAGCTTAGTGGGACTAGCGCCCGGGGAGCTGTTTTTT. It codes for CASSLVGLAPGELFF.

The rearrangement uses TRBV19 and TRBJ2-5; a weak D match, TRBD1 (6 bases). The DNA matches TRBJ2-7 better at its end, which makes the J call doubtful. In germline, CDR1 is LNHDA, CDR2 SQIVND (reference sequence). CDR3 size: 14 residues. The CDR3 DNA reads TGTGCCAGTAGTATAAGGGGGACGTTCTACGAGCAGTACTTC. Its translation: CASSIRGTFYEQYF.

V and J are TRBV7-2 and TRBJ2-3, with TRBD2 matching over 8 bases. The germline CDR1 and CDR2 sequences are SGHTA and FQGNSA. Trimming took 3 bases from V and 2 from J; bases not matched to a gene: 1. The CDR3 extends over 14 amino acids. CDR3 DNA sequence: TGTGCCAGCAGCTTTGGACTAGCCACAGATACGCAGTATTTT. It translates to CASSFGLATDTQYF. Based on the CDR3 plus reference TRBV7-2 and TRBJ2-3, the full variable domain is GAGVSQSPSNKVTEKGKDVELRCDPISGHTALYWYRQSLGQGLEFLIYFQGNSAPDKSGLPSDRFSAERTGGSVSTLTIQRTQQEDSAVYLCASSFGLATDTQYFGPGTRLTVL.

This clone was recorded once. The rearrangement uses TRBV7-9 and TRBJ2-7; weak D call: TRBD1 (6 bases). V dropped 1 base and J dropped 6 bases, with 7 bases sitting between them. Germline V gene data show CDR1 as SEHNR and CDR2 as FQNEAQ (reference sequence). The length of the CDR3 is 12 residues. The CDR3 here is CASSLGRGEQYF. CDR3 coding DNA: TGTGCCAGCAGCTTAGGCAGGGGCGAGCAGTACTTC.

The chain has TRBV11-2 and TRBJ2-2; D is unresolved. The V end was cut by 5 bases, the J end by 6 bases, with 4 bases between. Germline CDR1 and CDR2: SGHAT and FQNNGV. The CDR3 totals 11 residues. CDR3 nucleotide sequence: TGTGCCAGCAGCCTACCCGGGGAGCTGTTTTTT. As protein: CASSLPGELFF.

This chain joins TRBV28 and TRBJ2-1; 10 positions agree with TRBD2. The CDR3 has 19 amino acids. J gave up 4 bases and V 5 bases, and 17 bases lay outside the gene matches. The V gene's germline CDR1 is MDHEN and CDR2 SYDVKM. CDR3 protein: CASSNRASGGAVWYNEQFF. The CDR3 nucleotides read TGTGCCAGCAGTAACAGGGCAAGCGGGGGGGCCGTTTGGTACAATGAGCAGTTCTTC.

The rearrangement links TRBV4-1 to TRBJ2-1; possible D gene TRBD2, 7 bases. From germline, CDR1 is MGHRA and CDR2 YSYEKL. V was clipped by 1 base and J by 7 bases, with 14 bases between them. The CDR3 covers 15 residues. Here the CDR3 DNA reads TGCGCCAGCAGCCAAGTGGAGGGGGGGCTTAATGAGCAGTTCTTC. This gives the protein CASSQVEGGLNEQFF.

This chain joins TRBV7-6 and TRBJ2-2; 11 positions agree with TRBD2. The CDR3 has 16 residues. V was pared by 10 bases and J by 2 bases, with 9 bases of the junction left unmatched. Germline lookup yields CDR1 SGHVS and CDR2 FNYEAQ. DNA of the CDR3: TGTGCCACCAACTCAAGACTAGCGGGAAACACCGGGGAGCTGTTTTTT. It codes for CATNSRLAGNTGELFF.

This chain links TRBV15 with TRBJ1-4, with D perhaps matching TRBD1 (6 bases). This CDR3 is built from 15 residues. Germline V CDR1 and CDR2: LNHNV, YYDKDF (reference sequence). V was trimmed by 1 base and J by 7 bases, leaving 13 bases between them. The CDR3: CATSRVQGLGEKLFF. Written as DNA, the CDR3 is TGTGCCACCAGCAGAGTGCAGGGGTTGGGTGAAAAACTGTTTTTT.

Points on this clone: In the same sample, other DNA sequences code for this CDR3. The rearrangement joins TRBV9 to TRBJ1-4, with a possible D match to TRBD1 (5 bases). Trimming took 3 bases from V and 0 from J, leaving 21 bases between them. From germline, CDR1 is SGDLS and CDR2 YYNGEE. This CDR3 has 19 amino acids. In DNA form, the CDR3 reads TGTGCCAGCAGCGAAACCCAGGGCCCCCGAACCGCAACTAATGAAAAACTGTTTTTT. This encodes CASSETQGPRTATNEKLFF. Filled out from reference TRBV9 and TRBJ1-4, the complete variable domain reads DSGVTQTPKHLITATGQRVTLRCSPRSGDLSVYWYQQSLDQGLQFLIQYYNGEERAKGNILERFSAQQFPDLHSELNLSSLELGDSALYFCASSETQGPRTATNEKLFFGSGTQLSVL.

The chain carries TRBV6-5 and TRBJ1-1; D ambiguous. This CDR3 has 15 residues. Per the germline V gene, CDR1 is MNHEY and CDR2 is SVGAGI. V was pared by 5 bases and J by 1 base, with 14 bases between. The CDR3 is CASSRHVRENTEAFF. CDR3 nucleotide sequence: TGTGCCAGCAGTAGACATGTGAGGGAGAACACTGAAGCTTTCTTT.

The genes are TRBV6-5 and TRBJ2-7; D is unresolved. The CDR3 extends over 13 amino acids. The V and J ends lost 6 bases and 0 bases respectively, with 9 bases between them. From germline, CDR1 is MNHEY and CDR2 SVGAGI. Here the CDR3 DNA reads TGTGCCAGCAGGAGGATCAGCTCCTACGAGCAGTACTTC. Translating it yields CASRRISSYEQYF.

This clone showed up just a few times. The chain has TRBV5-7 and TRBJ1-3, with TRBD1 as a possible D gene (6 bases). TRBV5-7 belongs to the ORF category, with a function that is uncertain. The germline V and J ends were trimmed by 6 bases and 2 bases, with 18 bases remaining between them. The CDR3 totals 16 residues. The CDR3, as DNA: TGTGCCAGCACCTCCAGACAGGCACAAGCTGGAAACACCATATATTTT. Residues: CASTSRQAQAGNTIYF.

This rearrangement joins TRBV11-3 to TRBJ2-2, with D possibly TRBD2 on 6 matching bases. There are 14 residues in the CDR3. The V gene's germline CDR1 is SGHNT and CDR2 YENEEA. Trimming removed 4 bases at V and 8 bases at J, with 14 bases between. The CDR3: CASSSSATPGELFF. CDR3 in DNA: TGTGCCAGCAGCTCTAGCGCGACCCCTGGGGAGCTGTTTTTT.

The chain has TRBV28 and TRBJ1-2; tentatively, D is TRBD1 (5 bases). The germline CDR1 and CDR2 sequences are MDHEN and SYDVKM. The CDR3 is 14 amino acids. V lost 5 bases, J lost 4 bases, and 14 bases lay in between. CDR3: CASSLVAGGYGYTF. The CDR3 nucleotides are TGTGCCAGCAGTCTGGTGGCGGGGGGCTATGGCTACACCTTC.

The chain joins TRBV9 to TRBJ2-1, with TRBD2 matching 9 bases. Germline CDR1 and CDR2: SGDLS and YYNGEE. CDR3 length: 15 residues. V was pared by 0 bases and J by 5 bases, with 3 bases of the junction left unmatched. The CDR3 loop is CASSVGTSVNNEQFF. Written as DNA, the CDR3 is TGTGCCAGCAGCGTAGGGACTAGCGTCAACAATGAGCAGTTCTTC.

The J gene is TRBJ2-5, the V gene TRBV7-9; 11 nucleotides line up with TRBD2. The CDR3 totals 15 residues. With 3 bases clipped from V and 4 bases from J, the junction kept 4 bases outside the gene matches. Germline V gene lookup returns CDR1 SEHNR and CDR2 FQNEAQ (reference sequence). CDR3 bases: TGTGCCAGCAGCTTGGGGACTAGCGGAGGAGAGACCCAGTACTTC. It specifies CASSLGTSGGETQYF.

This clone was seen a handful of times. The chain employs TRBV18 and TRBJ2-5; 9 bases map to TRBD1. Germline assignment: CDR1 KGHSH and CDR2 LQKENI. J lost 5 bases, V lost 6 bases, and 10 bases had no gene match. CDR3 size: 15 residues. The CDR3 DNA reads TGTGCCAGCTCGTCCCGGGACAGGGAAGGGGAGACCCAGTACTTC. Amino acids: CASSSRDREGETQYF. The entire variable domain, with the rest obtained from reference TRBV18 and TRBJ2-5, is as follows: NAGVMQNPRHLVRRRGQEARLRCSPMKGHSHVYWYRQLPEEGLKFMVYLQKENIIDESGMPKERFSAEFPKEGPSILRIQQVVRGDSAAYFCASSSRDREGETQYFGPGTRLLVL.